The clone carrying this T cell receptor beta chain was counted ten times or more. No antigen is known for it. The sample comes from a study of regulatory T cells in long-lasting Graves disease. Broader study findings: Sampling was limited to peripheral blood rather than thyroid tissue. Persistent cases of Graves' showed reduced TCR diversity relative to newly diagnosed patients. Persistent disease samples used TRBV28, TRBJ1-2 and TRBJ2-5 preferentially.

Time point denoted: newly diagnosed GD, antithyroid drugs for less than 3 months. The authors made the TCR library using RNA they extracted from PBMCs. iRepertoire HTBI primers and Arm-PCR of CDR3 regions built TCR beta libraries. TCRdb called the multiplex PCR reads again in MiXCR, with one record for every CDR3 protein. The sample lists hundreds of thousands of distinct CDR3 sequences, about 15% seen once, with around 13% in the top ten. The junction had 4 bases not matched to a gene; V was cut back by 6 bases and J by 5 bases. Germline loops: CDR1 MNHNS, CDR2 SASEGT. This CDR3 comprises 13 residues. The same data also went into a second study, on T cells in Graves' hyperthyroidism and ophthalmopathy. That report adds: During a first-round RT-PCR of the TCR CDR3, the HTBI primer set was used.

The receptor comes from a man in his late teens or twenties with Graves disease. The V gene is TRBV6-1, the J gene TRBJ1-5, with 7 bases that match TRBD1. The sample in question was peripheral blood mononuclear cells (PBMCs), obtained at new diagnosis, from a patient treated with antithyroid drugs. The chain's CDR3 is CASRGGAYQPQHF. CDR3 DNA sequence: TGTGCCAGCAGAGGGGGCGCATATCAGCCCCAGCATTTT.